The 16 T cell receptor beta chains in this list originate from one sample, sequenced in a study of vaccination and CD4 T cells after COVID-19. Treatment indicated: approximately 11-day PBMC culture with coronavirus spike peptide pools or control peptides (ViraFEST assay). What these receptors recognize is not known. Oncomine TCR Beta short-read sequencing was applied to DNA from cultured CD4+ T cells. One entry per CDR3 protein results from TCRdb running MiXCR on the PCR reads. The repertoire includes roughly 20,000 distinct CDR3 sequences, 56% of them detected once, and 9.4% sits in the top ten. Sequenced: CD4+ T cells from blood, cultured in vitro. The receptors shown here come from a human donor who had recovered from COVID-19.

In nucleotides, the CDR3 is TGCAGTGCTAGAGATGGATCAAAGCAGTACTTC. Its protein is CSARDGSKQYF. V usage is TRBV20-1 and J usage is TRBJ2-7; D is unclear. CDR1 and CDR2 (germline): DFQATT, SNEGSKA (reference sequence). V shed 0 bases and J shed 8 bases, with 8 bases lying between them. The CDR3 is 11 residues long.

This clonotype has a single count. The chain links TRBV12-3 or TRBV12-4 to TRBJ1-3, with a weak D call TRBD1 (5 bases). Trimming removed 5 bases at V and 2 bases at J, with 10 bases between. The CDR3 consists of 14 residues. CDR3 coding DNA: TGTGCCAGCAGTCGGGACGGTCCTGGAAACACCATATATTTT. This gives the protein CASSRDGPGNTIYF.

This clonotype was observed a few times. The rearrangement uses TRBV28 and TRBJ1-2, with 7 bases fitting TRBD1. Per germline, CDR1 MDHEN and CDR2 SYDVKM. The junction had 13 bases not matched to a gene; V was cut back by 5 bases and J by 4 bases. This CDR3 is built from 16 residues. CDR3 bases: TGTGCCAGCAGTCCCACTTTAGACAGGGTGGGCTATGGCTACACCTTC. Protein sequence: CASSPTLDRVGYGYTF.

This chain joins TRBV27 and TRBJ2-2; a weak D match, TRBD1 (5 bases). This CDR3 has 14 residues. V was pared by 3 bases and J by 9 bases, with 14 bases between. Germline CDR1 is MNHEY and CDR2 is SMNVEV (reference sequence). This chain's CDR3 is CASSFGAVTRELFF. The CDR3 DNA follows: TGTGCCAGCAGTTTTGGGGCTGTGACCAGGGAGCTGTTTTTT.

The V gene is TRBV20-1, the J gene TRBJ1-5, with no clear D. Germline assignment: CDR1 DFQATT and CDR2 SNEGSKA (reference sequence). V was shortened by 5 bases and J by 1 base, with 12 bases between the two germline ends. The CDR3 consists of 14 residues. This chain's CDR3 is CSAPDPLSNQPQHF. CDR3 bases: TGCAGTGCTCCGGACCCTCTAAGCAATCAGCCCCAGCATTTT.

The chain combines TRBV20-1 with TRBJ2-1; 14 bases are shared with TRBD2. Looked up from germline, CDR1 is DFQATT and CDR2 is SNEGSKA (reference sequence). The CDR3 loop spans 16 amino acids. J was trimmed by 10 bases and V by 5 bases; bases with no gene match: 13. Here the CDR3 DNA reads TGCAGTGCTGGTACCCCGGGACTAGCGGGAGTATCCGAGCAGTTCTTC. Its translation: CSAGTPGLAGVSEQFF.

This clonotype is a singleton in its sample. This sequence joins TRBV25-1 and TRBJ2-7; D is perhaps TRBD2 (5 bases). V gave up 8 bases and J gave up 5 bases, with 16 bases separating them. CDR1 and CDR2 (germline): MGHDK, SYGVNS. This CDR3 contains 13 residues. The CDR3: CASGRTGGDEQYF. CDR3 DNA: TGTGCCAGCGGGCGGACTGGAGGAGACGAGCAGTACTTC.

The chain is built from TRBV29-1 and TRBJ2-7; 10 nucleotides agree with TRBD1. This CDR3 comprises 15 residues. Germline CDR1 reads SQVTM; CDR2 reads ANQGSEA. The J segment lost 6 bases and the V segment lost 5 bases, leaving 13 bases of the junction unmatched. The CDR3 DNA follows: TGCAGCGTTTCTAAGAGGACAGGGGGACTTGGCGAGCAGTACTTC. Translation gives CSVSKRTGGLGEQYF.

The CDR3 is CASSKIGTGGVSYEQYF. In nucleotides, the CDR3 is TGTGCCAGCAGCAAAATTGGGACAGGGGGCGTCTCCTACGAGCAGTACTTC. V and J are TRBV21-1 and TRBJ2-7; the DNA was not compared with TRBD1, the D call given in the table. TRBV21-1 is a pseudogene. CDR3 length: 17 amino acids.

The chain is built from TRBV6-1 and TRBJ2-1, with D possibly TRBD2 on 6 matching bases. V was clipped by 9 bases and J by 5 bases, with 17 bases between them. The V gene's germline CDR1 is MNHNS and CDR2 SASEGT. This CDR3 has 14 residues. This CDR3 is CASTPASADNEQFF. CDR3 DNA sequence: TGTGCCAGTACTCCGGCTAGCGCTGACAATGAGCAGTTCTTC.

The gene calls are TRBV6-1 and TRBJ1-1; 8 bases line up with TRBD1. Germline CDR1 MNHNS, CDR2 SASEGT. V was clipped by 5 bases and J by 3 bases; unmatched bases: 20. The CDR3 totals 19 residues. This CDR3 reads CASSPTVAGGAFGDTEAFF. Here the CDR3 DNA reads TGTGCCAGCAGTCCCACCGTGGCAGGGGGCGCATTTGGGGACACTGAAGCTTTCTTT.

V and J are TRBV19 and TRBJ1-5, with D unresolved. Germline CDR1 LNHDA, CDR2 SQIVND (reference sequence). V was pared by 10 bases and J by 9 bases, with 16 bases between. This CDR3 region has 12 residues. CDR3 sequence reads: CATRNGNTPQHF. In DNA form, the CDR3 reads TGTGCCACAAGAAATGGGAATACGCCCCAGCATTTT. Looking up the rest from reference TRBV19 and TRBJ1-5 gives the full variable domain: DGGITQSPKYLFRKEGQNVTLSCEQNLNHDAMYWYRQDPGQGLRLIYYSQIVNDFQKGDIAEGYSVSREKKESFPLTVTSAQKNPTAFYLCATRNGNTPQHFGDGTRLSIL.

V is TRBV2 and J is TRBJ1-5, with D perhaps TRBD1 (6 bases). Germline V gene sequence: CDR1 SNHLY, CDR2 FYNNEI. The CDR3 contains 14 residues. V lost 6 bases and J 2 bases, leaving 11 bases between the germline ends. The CDR3 loop reads CASRGGPGNQPQHF. In nucleotides, the CDR3 is TGTGCCAGCAGGGGGGGGCCTGGCAATCAGCCCCAGCATTTT.

This clonotype came up once. The chain joins TRBV11-3 to TRBJ2-3; tentative D call: TRBD2 (5 bases). Germline CDR1 SGHNT, CDR2 YENEEA. The V and J ends lost 3 bases and 1 base respectively, with 11 bases between them. The CDR3 spans 15 residues. CDR3 coding DNA: TGTGCCAGCAGCTTCGAAGCGCGGGGCACAGATACGCAGTATTTT. It yields the protein CASSFEARGTDTQYF.

This clonotype was seen a handful of times. For the CDR3, the DNA is TGTGCCAGCAGTTTATCCAGGGATAGCAATCAGCCCCAGCATTTT. As protein: CASSLSRDSNQPQHF. The V call is TRBV27, the J call TRBJ1-5; tentatively, D is TRBD1 (5 bases). Trimming stripped 0 bases from V and 0 bases from J, with 6 bases between. Germline V gene lookup returns CDR1 MNHEY and CDR2 SMNVEV (reference sequence). CDR3 size: 15 residues.

The V gene is TRBV7-9, the J gene TRBJ1-1; D might be TRBD1 (5 bases). The germline V gene encodes CDR1 SEHNR and CDR2 FQNEAQ (reference sequence). The CDR3 sequence is 14 residues long. Trimming removed 2 bases at V and 5 bases at J, with 12 bases between. The chain's CDR3 is CASSLYRLETEAFF. CDR3 DNA: TGTGCCAGCAGCTTATACAGGTTGGAGACTGAAGCTTTCTTT.